These 18 T cell receptor beta chains came from one sample sequenced in a study of T-cell reconstitution after alpha-beta-depleted transplantation in children. Unique molecular identifiers were incorporated when the TCRbeta library was constructed. Each CDR3 protein gets one entry after TCRdb re-called the PCR reads with MiXCR. The table shows some 550,000 distinct CDR3 sequences, with about 23% occurring only once. Sequencing was performed on PBMCs, mostly from graft donor cells, taken 360 days after TCRalphabeta/CD19-depleted stem cell transplant. Receptors originate from a boy in the first two years of life who had a stem cell transplant for acute myeloid leukemia, so the T cells may come from the graft donor.

This clonotype has a handful of counts. The chain couples TRBV18 to TRBJ2-1, with 8 bases identical to TRBD1. V gave up 3 bases and J gave up 9 bases; unmatched junction bases: 7. The CDR3 covers 14 residues. Looked up from germline, CDR1 is KGHSH and CDR2 is LQKENI. The CDR3 region has the DNA TGTGCCAGCTCACCCATTGACAGGGGTACTGAGCAGTTCTTC. Its translation: CASSPIDRGTEQFF.

This clonotype appeared a few times. The chain carries TRBV7-2 and TRBJ1-1, with D hard to call. The CDR3 is 14 amino acids. V was pared by 1 base and J by 5 bases, with 11 bases between. CDR1 and CDR2 (germline): SGHTA, FQGNSA. CDR3 in amino acids: CASSLGGGPTEAFF. As DNA, the CDR3 is TGTGCCAGCAGCTTAGGGGGAGGCCCGACTGAAGCTTTCTTT.

This clonotype occurred a few times. The rearrangement uses TRBV6-5 and TRBJ2-1, with 7 bases fitting TRBD2. V lost 8 bases, J lost 2 bases, and 12 bases stayed unmatched. The CDR3 is 16 residues long. The germline gives CDR1 MNHEY, CDR2 SVGAGI. CDR3 coding DNA: TGTGCCAGCGGCTTGAGAAGCGGGGCCCCCTACAATGAGCAGTTCTTC. Amino acid sequence: CASGLRSGAPYNEQFF.

The chain couples TRBV5-1 to TRBJ2-2; 8 bases are a match to TRBD2. Losses at the gene ends were 2 bases for V and 1 base for J; bases not matched to a gene: 7. The CDR3 totals 17 residues. Per germline, CDR1 SGHRS and CDR2 YFSETQ. The CDR3 spells CASSFGGLGMNTGELFF. The CDR3 DNA reads as TGCGCCAGCAGCTTCGGGGGACTAGGCATGAACACCGGGGAGCTGTTTTTT.

Only a few counts were recorded for this clonotype. The CDR3 reads CASGLGGSHTEAFF. The CDR3 DNA reads TGTGCCAGCGGGTTAGGTGGCAGCCACACTGAAGCTTTCTTT. The chain combines TRBV12-3 or TRBV12-4 with TRBJ1-1; no firm D call. This CDR3 comprises 14 residues. The germline V and J ends were trimmed by 8 bases and 3 bases, with 16 bases remaining between them.

Many counts were recorded for this clonotype. The genes are TRBV12-5 and TRBJ2-1; D perhaps matches TRBD2 (5 bases). V gave up 4 bases and J gave up 4 bases, with 5 bases separating them. This CDR3 contains 12 residues. Germline V lookup: CDR1 LGHNT, CDR2 FRNRAP. Here the CDR3 reads CASGWEYNEQFF. The CDR3 DNA is TGTGCTAGTGGTTGGGAGTACAATGAGCAGTTCTTC.

Only a few counts were recorded for this clonotype. J is TRBJ2-2 and V is TRBV24-1, with D unclear. The CDR3 runs 13 residues. Germline V gene sequence: CDR1 KGHDR, CDR2 SFDVKD. V dropped 2 bases and J dropped 4 bases, with 4 bases sitting between them. The CDR3 loop is CATSDSGTGELFF. As DNA, the CDR3 is TGTGCCACCAGTGATTCGGGCACCGGGGAGCTGTTTTTT.

This sequence joins TRBV5-1 and TRBJ1-1; D possibly corresponds to TRBD1 (6 bases). The CDR3 runs 15 residues. Germline CDR1 is SGHRS and CDR2 is YFSETQ. The ends were cut back, 0 bases at V and 1 base at J, with 10 bases in the middle. The CDR3: CASSLGDMGNTEAFF. The CDR3 nucleotides read TGCGCCAGCAGCTTGGGGGACATGGGGAACACTGAAGCTTTCTTT.

This clonotype was recorded at least ten times. This chain connects TRBV20-1 to TRBJ1-1; possibly TRBD1 for D (5 bases). Germline assignment: CDR1 DFQATT and CDR2 SNEGSKA (reference sequence). Trimming cost V 0 bases and J 1 base, with 15 bases left between them. There are 16 residues in the CDR3. The chain's CDR3 is CSARDPLTAPNTEAFF. CDR3 nucleotides: TGCAGTGCTAGAGATCCGTTGACAGCCCCGAACACTGAAGCTTTCTTT.

The rearrangement joins TRBV28 to TRBJ2-3, with D perhaps given as TRBD1 or TRBD2 (6 bases each). V lost 3 bases to trimming and J lost 5 bases, with 12 bases between them. The CDR3 length is 14 residues. Germline CDR1 MDHEN, CDR2 SYDVKM. The CDR3 DNA follows: TGTGCCAGCAGTTTTTGGGGGGCGGGAGATACGCAGTATTTT. Protein sequence: CASSFWGAGDTQYF. Looking up the rest from reference TRBV28 and TRBJ2-3 gives the full variable domain: DVKVTQSSRYLVKRTGEKVFLECVQDMDHENMFWYRQDPGLGLRLIYFSYDVKMKEKGDIPEGYSVSREKKERFSLILESASTNQTSMYLCASSFWGAGDTQYFGPGTRLTVL.

This clonotype was picked up many times. The chain links TRBV29-1 to TRBJ2-2; 11 nucleotides align to TRBD1. Germline CDR1 reads SQVTM; CDR2 reads ANQGSEA. The CDR3 consists of 17 residues. With V trimmed by 3 bases and J by 2 bases, 8 bases remained unmatched. Here the CDR3 reads CSVEGGQGGPNTGELFF. The CDR3 DNA reads as TGCAGCGTTGAGGGGGGACAGGGGGGTCCAAACACCGGGGAGCTGTTTTTT.

The V gene is TRBV24-1, the J gene TRBJ2-5; 9 nucleotides line up with TRBD1. The CDR3 consists of 15 residues. The trim removed 5 bases at V and 9 bases at J, leaving 12 bases unmatched. Germline loops: CDR1 KGHDR, CDR2 SFDVKD. The CDR3 DNA sequence: TGTGCCACCAGTGCTGCGCGCCGGACAGGGGAACCCCAGTACTTC. This codes for CATSAARRTGEPQYF.

The V call is TRBV6-1, the J call TRBJ2-1; 11 bases fit TRBD2. J lost 4 bases, V lost 7 bases, and 15 bases had no gene match. The germline CDR1 and CDR2 sequences are MNHNS and SASEGT. The CDR3 loop spans 18 amino acids. As DNA, the CDR3 is TGTGCCAGCACCACACGAATAGCGGGGGGGCCTGATTACAATGAGCAGTTCTTC. Its protein product is CASTTRIAGGPDYNEQFF.

This clonotype has just a few counts. The chain uses TRBV29-1 and TRBJ2-5, with a possible D match to TRBD1 (7 bases). The V end was cut by 7 bases, the J end by 7 bases, with 16 bases between. The germline V gene encodes CDR1 SQVTM and CDR2 ANQGSEA. The CDR3 loop spans 12 amino acids. Written as DNA, the CDR3 is TGCAGCGGCGGGGACAGTCCCTGGACCCAGTACTTC. This encodes CSGGDSPWTQYF. Looking up the rest from reference TRBV29-1 and TRBJ2-5 gives the full variable domain: SAVISQKPSRDICQRGTSLTIQCQVDSQVTMMFWYRQQPGQSLTLIATANQGSEATYESGFVIDKFPISRPNLTFSTLTVSNMSPEDSSIYLCSGGDSPWTQYFGPGTRLLVL.

Regarding this clonotype: A much larger clone differs by one base, so this may be a read error. The rearrangement uses TRBV6-4 and TRBJ2-3, with a weak D call TRBD1 (5 bases). The CDR3 covers 15 residues. V was trimmed by 9 bases and J by 2 bases, leaving 18 bases between them. Germline V gene data show CDR1 as MRHNA and CDR2 as SNTAGT. The CDR3 bases are TGTGCCAGTATTTTGAAGGGGCGTATCACAGATACGCAGTATTTT. Protein sequence: CASILKGRITDTQYF.

The chain couples TRBV21-1 to TRBJ1-1; the table's D call TRBD1 went unverified against the DNA. TRBV21-1 is a known pseudogene. This CDR3 has 13 amino acids. The CDR3 DNA sequence: TGTGCCAGCAACAAGGGACAGAGGACTGAAGCTTTCTTT. Amino acids: CASNKGQRTEAFF.

The rearrangement uses TRBV21-1 and TRBJ2-7; TRBD2, as called in the table, went unchecked against the DNA. TRBV21-1 is annotated as a pseudogene. The CDR3 consists of 16 residues. The CDR3 bases are TGTGCCAGCAGCAAATATGGGCCAGGGGGCTGCTACGAGCAGTACGTC. It specifies CASSKYGPGGCYEQYV.

The sample holds a few counts of this clonotype. The chain employs TRBV20-1 and TRBJ2-7, with TRBD1 matching over 7 bases. This CDR3 spans 14 amino acids. CDR1 DFQATT and CDR2 SNEGSKA come from the germline V gene (reference sequence). Germline trimming cut 4 bases from V and 0 bases from J; bases unmatched to any gene: 6. The DNA of the CDR3 is TGCAGTGCTATTGAGACAGGGCGCTCCTACGAGCAGTACGTC. It codes for CSAIETGRSYEQYV.